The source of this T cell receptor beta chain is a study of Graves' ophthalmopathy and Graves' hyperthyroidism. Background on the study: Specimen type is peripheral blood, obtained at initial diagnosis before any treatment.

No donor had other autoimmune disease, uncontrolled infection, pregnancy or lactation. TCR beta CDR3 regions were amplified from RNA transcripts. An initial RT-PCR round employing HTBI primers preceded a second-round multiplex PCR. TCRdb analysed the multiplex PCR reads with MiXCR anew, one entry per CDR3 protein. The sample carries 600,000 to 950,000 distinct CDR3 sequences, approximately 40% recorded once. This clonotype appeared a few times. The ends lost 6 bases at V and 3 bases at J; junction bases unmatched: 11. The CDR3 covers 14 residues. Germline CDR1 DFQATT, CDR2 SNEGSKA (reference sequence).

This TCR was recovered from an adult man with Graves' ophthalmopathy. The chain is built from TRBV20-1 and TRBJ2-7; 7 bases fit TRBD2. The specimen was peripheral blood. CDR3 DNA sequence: TGCAGTGCGGCCCCCGGTTCTAGCGGCTACGAGCAGTACTTC. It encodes CSAAPGSSGYEQYF.